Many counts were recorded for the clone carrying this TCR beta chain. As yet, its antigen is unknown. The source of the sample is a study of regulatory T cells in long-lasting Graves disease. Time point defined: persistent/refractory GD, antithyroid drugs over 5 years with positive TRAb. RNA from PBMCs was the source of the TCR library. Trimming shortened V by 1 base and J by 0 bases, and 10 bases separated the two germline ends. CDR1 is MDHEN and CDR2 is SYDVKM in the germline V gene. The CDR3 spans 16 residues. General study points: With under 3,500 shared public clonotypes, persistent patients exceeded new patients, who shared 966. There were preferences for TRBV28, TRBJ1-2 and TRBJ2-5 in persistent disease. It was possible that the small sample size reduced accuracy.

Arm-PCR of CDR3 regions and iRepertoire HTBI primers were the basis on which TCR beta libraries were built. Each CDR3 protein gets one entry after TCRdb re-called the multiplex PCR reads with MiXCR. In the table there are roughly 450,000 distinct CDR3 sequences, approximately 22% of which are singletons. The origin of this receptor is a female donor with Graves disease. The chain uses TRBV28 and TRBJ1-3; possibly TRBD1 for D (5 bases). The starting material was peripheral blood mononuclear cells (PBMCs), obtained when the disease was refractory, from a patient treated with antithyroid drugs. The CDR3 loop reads CASSLFKGFSGNTIYF. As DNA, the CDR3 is TGTGCCAGCAGTTTATTTAAGGGGTTCTCTGGAAACACCATATATTTT.